This T cell receptor beta chain was sequenced during a study of blood T cell repertoires in COVID-19. Per the original methods: Reference gene primers were amplified, and this amplification served to estimate nucleated cell counts. Assay used: immunoSEQ multiplex PCR; TCRdb lists only in-frame clones, some missing. V, J and clone size were drawn from that table, and D and trimming were deduced from the DNA. The sample consists of 250,000 to 350,000 clones, roughly 90% of them appearing once. In this sample, this clone turned up once. The germline gives CDR1 MGHDK, CDR2 SYGVNS. The CDR3 length is 17 residues. The V segment lost 5 bases and the J segment 8 bases; nucleotides outside the gene matches: 18.

The sequence was obtained from a woman younger than 35 with acute COVID-19. Source material: PBMCs or T cells enriched from blood (not recorded which). The V call is TRBV25-1, the J call TRBJ1-1; 9 bases fit TRBD1. In nucleotides, the CDR3 is TGTGCCAGCAGTCACCGGGACAGGGTTTCCCTAAGACAAGAAGCTTTCTTT. Translating it yields CASSHRDRVSLRQEAFF.